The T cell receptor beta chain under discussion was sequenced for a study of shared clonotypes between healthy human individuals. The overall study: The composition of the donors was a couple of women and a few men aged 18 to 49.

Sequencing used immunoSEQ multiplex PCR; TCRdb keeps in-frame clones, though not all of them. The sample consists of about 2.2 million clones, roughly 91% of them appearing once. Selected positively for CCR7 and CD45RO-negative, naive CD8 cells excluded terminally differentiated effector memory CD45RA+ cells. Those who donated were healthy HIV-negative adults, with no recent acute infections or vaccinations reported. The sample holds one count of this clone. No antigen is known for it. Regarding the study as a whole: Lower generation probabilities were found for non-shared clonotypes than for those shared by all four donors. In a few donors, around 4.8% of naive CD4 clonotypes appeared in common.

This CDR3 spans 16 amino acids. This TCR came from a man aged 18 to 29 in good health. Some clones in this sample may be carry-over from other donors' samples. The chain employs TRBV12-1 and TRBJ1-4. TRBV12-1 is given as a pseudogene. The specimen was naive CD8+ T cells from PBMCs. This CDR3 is CASSDISEGNNEKLFF. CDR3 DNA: TGTGCCAGCAGCGACATATCGGAGGGGAATAATGAAAAACTGTTTTTT.